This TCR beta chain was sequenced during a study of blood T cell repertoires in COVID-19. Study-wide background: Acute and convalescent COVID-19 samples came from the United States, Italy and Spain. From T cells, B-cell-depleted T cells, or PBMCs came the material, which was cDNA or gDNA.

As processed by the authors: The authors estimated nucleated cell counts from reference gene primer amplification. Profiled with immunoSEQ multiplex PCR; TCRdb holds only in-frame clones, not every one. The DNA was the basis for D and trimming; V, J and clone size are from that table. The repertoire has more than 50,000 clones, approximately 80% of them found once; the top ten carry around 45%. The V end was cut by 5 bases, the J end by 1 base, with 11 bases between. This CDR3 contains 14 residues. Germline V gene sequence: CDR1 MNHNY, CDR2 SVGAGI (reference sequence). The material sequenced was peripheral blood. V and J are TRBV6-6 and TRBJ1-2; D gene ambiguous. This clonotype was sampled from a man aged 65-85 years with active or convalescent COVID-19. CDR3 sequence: CASSRSGDNYGYTF. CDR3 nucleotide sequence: TGTGCCAGCAGTCGATCCGGGGATAACTATGGCTACACCTTC.